This passage covers 2 T cell receptor beta chains from one sample sequenced in a study of glioma-infiltrating T cells. Amplification of TCR alpha and beta CDR3 regions from RNA used iRepertoire nested multiplex PCR. In TCRdb, the multiplex PCR reads were re-called with MiXCR into one record per CDR3 protein. The table has around 180,000 distinct CDR3 sequences, around 42% seen once; the top ten hold around 5.3%. The sample comprised glioma tissue, nonneoplastic brain tissue, or PBMCs (not recorded which). These receptors came from a human donor with low-grade glioma or glioblastoma, undergoing nonglioma brain surgery, or in good health (not recorded which).

As regards this clonotype: Being one base from a much bigger clone, this may be a read error. J is TRBJ2-1 and V is TRBV28; tentatively, D is TRBD2 (5 bases). The ends were cut back, 6 bases at V and 6 bases at J, with 18 bases in the middle. The CDR3 runs to 15 residues. Germline V gene data show CDR1 as MDHEN and CDR2 as SYDVKM. In DNA form, the CDR3 reads TGTGCCAGCAGCTCAACCGGGAATAGACGCAATGAGCAGTTCTTC. Its protein is CASSSTGNRRNEQFF.

On this clonotype: This could be a read error, since a much larger clone is one nucleotide away. The CDR3 DNA follows: TGTACCAGCAGTTACAGGGAGTCATCCCAAGAGACCCAGTACTTC. The encoded protein is CTSSYRESSQETQYF. The J gene is TRBJ2-5, the V gene TRBV28; D is perhaps TRBD1 (6 bases). The CDR3 has 15 amino acids. The germline V gene has CDR1 MDHEN and CDR2 SYDVKM.